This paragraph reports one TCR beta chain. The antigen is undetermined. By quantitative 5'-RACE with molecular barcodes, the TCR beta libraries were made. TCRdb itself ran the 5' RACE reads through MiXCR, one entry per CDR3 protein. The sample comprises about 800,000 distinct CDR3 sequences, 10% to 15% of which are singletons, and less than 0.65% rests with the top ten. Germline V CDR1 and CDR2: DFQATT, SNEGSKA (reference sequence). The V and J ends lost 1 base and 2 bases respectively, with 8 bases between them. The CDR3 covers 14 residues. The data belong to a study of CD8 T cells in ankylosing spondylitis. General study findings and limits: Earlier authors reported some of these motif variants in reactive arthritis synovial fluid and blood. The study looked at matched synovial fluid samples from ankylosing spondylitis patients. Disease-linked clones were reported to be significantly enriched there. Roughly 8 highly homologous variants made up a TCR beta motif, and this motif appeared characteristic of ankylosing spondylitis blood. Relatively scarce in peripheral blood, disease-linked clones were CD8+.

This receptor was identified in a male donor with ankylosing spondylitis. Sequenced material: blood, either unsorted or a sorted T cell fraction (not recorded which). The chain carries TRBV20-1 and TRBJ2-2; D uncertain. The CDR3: CSARAFLNTGELFF. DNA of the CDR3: TGCAGTGCTAGAGCGTTTTTAAACACCGGGGAGCTGTTTTTT.